Reported below is one TCR beta chain. Its binding antigen is unknown. No base quality values were provided; no much bigger clone lies one nucleotide off. This entry comes from a study of blood T cell repertoires in COVID-19 (dated by TCRdb to 2020 to 2021). General notes on the study: Samples covering the acute and convalescent phases of COVID-19 were provided by collaborators in the United States, Italy and Spain. The prospective study material was composed of cDNA or gDNA derived from T cells, B-cell-depleted T cells, or PBMCs. The dataset comprised deeply sampled blood TCRbeta repertoires from subjects exposed to, actively infected with, or recovered from COVID-19. The repertoires were made available in a free public database intended to serve as a resource for research on the immune response to SARS-CoV-2. Samples were obtained from the ongoing ImmuneRACE study (first 160 participants) and from approximately 1,200 subjects provided by 6 global collaborators. A de-identified subject ID, COVID-19 status, age in years and sex were almost always included in the sample metadata. Where available, HLA class I and class II types were obtained from metadata supplied by the sample provider rather than from assay-based typing. Results and caveats for the whole study, not just this receptor: Clinical and demographic metadata were provided uncurated, with the amount varying by source and participant.

From the germline V gene, CDR1 is MNHEY and CDR2 is SVGAGI. Counted from cysteine to phenylalanine, this CDR3 has 15 amino acids. Only the CDR3 portion is preserved as DNA: 45 bases, with reading frame beginning at the first base. Trimming removed 5 bases from V and 6 bases from J; the gene matches leave 6 bases unexplained. Participants in the prospective study were enrolled through a virtual design, were aged about 18 to 100 years, and lived in 20 to 30 United States geographic areas. To assign participants to cohorts, the prospective study relied on clinical history that participants themselves reported in a screening survey and a study questionnaire. Recovered participants in ImmuneRACE Cohort 3 were defined as having two consecutive negative NP/OP PCR tests, clearance from a healthcare professional, or resolution of symptoms. In the prospective study, whole blood, serum and a nasopharyngeal or oropharyngeal swab were collected from each participant by mobile phlebotomists. Over a roughly 2-month period, participants in the prospective study had the option of providing additional blood draws and questionnaires. Before DNA extraction, blood samples from the prospective study were shipped at room temperature or frozen.

TCRbeta CDR3 regions were amplified from genomic DNA using the immunoSEQ Assay, a bias-controlled multiplex PCR. On the study's bioinformatics: Nucleated cell counts per sample were estimated from amplification of reference gene primers within the assay. To quantify the absolute abundance of each unique TCRbeta CDR3 rearrangement, sequence reads were collapsed and filtered. For each sample, productive Simpson clonality was calculated as the square root of Simpson's diversity index across productive rearrangements. This is the immuneACCESS table as TCRdb keeps it, with only in-frame sequences that have V and J called. A part of the clones is gone; compared with another copy, unresolved V genes explain less than half, and the rest is unexplained. D and trimming were read from the DNA, whereas the V and J calls and clone size are those reported in that table. The sample includes nearly 200,000 clones, with 89% observed a single time. Of the sample, about 8.1% falls within the top ten clones.

The chain links TRBV6-5 with TRBJ1-5; TRBD1 lines up with 11 middle nucleotides. Material: PBMCs or T cells enriched from blood (not recorded which). This clonotype originated in a woman under 30 who had recovered from COVID-19. In nucleotides, the sequence is TGTGCCAGCAGTCGGACAGGGGGCTGGGGTCAGCCCCAGCATTTT. Translated, it gives CASSRTGGWGQPQHF.